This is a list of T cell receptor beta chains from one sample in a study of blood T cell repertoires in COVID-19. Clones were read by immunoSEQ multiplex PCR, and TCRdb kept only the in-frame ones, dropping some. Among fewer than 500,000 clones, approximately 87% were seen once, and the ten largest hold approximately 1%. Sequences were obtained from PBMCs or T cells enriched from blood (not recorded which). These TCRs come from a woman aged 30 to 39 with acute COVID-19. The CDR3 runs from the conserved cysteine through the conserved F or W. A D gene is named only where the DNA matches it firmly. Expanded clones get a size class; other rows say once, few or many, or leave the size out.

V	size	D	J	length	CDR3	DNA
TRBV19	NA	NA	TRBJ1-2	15	CASNPQAGPLDGYTF	TGTGCCAGTAACCCTCAAGCAGGGCCTCTGGATGGCTACACCTTC
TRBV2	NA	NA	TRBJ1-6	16	CASRIRGNRDNSPLHF	TGTGCCAGCAGGATAAGAGGGAATAGGGATAATTCACCCCTCCACTTT
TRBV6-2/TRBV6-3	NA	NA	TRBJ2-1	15	CASSLRGGSYNEQFF	TGTGCCAGCAGTCTAAGGGGGGGGTCCTACAATGAGCAGTTCTTC
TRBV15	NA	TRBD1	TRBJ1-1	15	CATSRDRGGDTEAFF	TGTGCCACCAGCAGGGACAGGGGAGGGGACACTGAAGCTTTCTTT
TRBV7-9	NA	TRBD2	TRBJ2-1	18	CASSYLLENSGGGHEQFF	TGTGCCAGCAGCTATCTTCTTGAAAATAGCGGGGGGGGACATGAGCAGTTCTTC
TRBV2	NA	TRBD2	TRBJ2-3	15	CASRVAGGLADTQYF	TGTGCCAGCAGGGTTGCGGGGGGCCTGGCAGATACGCAGTATTTT
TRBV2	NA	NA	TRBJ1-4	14	CASRPYGGNEKLFF	TGTGCCAGCAGGCCCTACGGGGGGAATGAAAAACTGTTTTTT
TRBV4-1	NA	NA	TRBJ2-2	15	CASSQDPGKTGELFF	TGCGCCAGCAGCCAAGATCCGGGAAAGACCGGGGAGCTGTTTTTT
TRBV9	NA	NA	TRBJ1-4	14	CASSDRSTNEKLFF	TGTGCCAGCAGCGACAGATCAACTAATGAAAAACTGTTTTTT
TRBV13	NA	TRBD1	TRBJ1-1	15	CASSSPRQGRPEAFF	TGTGCCAGCAGCTCCCCGAGACAGGGTAGGCCTGAAGCTTTCTTT
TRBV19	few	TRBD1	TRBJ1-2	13	CASSQQGAGGYTF	TGTGCCAGTAGCCAACAGGGGGCTGGTGGCTACACCTTC
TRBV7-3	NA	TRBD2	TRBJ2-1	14	CASSPSGGLDEQFF	TGTGCCAGCAGCCCTAGCGGGGGGCTGGATGAGCAGTTCTTC
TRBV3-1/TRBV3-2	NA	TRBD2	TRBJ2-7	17	CASSQGTGLEGAYEQYF	TGTGCCAGCAGCCAAGGAACGGGACTAGAAGGGGCCTACGAGCAGTACTTC
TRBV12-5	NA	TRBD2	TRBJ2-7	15	CASGLVQSGGYEQYF	TGTGCTAGTGGTTTGGTACAAAGCGGGGGGTACGAGCAGTACTTC
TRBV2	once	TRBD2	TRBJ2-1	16	CASRFLLAGGYNEQFF	TGTGCCAGCAGGTTCCTACTAGCGGGGGGCTACAATGAGCAGTTCTTC
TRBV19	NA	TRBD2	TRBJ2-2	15	CAVSGARRNTGELFF	TGTGCGGTTAGCGGGGCCCGCCGGAACACCGGGGAGCTGTTTTTT
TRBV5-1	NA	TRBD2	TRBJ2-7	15	CASSFRTSGVLEQYF	TGCGCCAGCAGCTTCCGGACTAGCGGGGTTTTAGAGCAGTACTTC
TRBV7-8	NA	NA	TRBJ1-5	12	CASSPQGRPQHF	TGTGCCAGCAGCCCCCAGGGGAGGCCCCAGCATTTT